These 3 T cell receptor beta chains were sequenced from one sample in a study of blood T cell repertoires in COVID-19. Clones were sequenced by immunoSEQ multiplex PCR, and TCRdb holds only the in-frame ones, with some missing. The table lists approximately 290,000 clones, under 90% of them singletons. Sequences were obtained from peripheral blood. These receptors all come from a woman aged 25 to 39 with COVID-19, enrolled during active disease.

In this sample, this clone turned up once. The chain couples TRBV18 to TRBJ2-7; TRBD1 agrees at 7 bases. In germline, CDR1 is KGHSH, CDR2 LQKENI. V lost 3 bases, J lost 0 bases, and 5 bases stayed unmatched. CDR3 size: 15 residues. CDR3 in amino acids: CASSPNRGYSYEQYF. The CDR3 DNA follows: TGTGCCAGCTCACCCAACAGGGGTTACTCCTACGAGCAGTACTTC.

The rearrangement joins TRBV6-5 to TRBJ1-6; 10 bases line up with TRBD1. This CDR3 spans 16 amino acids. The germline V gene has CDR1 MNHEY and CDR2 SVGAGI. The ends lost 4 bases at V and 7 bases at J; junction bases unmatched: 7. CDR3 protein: CASSFVGTGDNSPLHF. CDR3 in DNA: TGTGCCAGCAGTTTTGTCGGGACAGGGGACAATTCACCCCTCCACTTT.

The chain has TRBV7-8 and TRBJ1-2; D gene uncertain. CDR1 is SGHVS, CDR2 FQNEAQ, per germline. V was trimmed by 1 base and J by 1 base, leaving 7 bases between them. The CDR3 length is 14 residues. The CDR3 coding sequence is TGTGCCAGCAGCTTAGGCGAGGTTAACTATGGCTACACCTTC. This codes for CASSLGEVNYGYTF.